The rows below give T cell receptor beta chains drawn from one sample of a study of beta chain features in type 1 diabetes. The data were produced by immunoSEQ multiplex PCR, yet TCRdb's version contains in-frame clones alone and is incomplete. The repertoire holds 120,000 or so clones, with around 16% as singletons. The sample was central memory CD4+ T cells from blood. These receptors were taken from a man younger than 30 with type 1 diabetes. The CDR3 runs from the conserved cysteine through the conserved F or W. Each record gives: D gene, V gene, J gene, clone size, CDR3 protein, CDR3 DNA. A D gene is named only where the DNA matches it firmly. Size tells how often a clone was seen (once, few, many) or the class of an expanded clone, and some rows leave it out.

>TRBD2|TRBV27|TRBJ2-5|few
CASSHPQGGETQYF
TGTGCCAGCAGTCACCCTCAGGGAGGGGAGACCCAGTACTTC
>NA|TRBV5-1|TRBJ2-5|NA
CASSGRVVGETQYF
TGCGCCAGCTCCGGAAGGGTGGTCGGAGAGACCCAGTACTTC
>TRBD2|TRBV29-1|TRBJ2-3|few
CSVDGYPGLAASTDTQYF
TGCAGCGTTGATGGTTATCCCGGACTAGCTGCTAGCACAGATACGCAGTATTTT
>NA|TRBV6-5|TRBJ1-2|few
CVCGGASRYGYTF
TGTGTCTGTGGGGGGGCGAGTCGGTATGGCTACACCTTC
>TRBD2|TRBV6-5|TRBJ2-5|few
CASSYSLGLAGETQYF
TGTGCCAGCAGTTACTCGCTGGGACTAGCCGGCGAGACCCAGTACTTC
>NA|TRBV27|TRBJ2-1|NA
CASESGRGDTYNEQFF
TGTGCCAGCGAATCGGGGCGCGGGGACACCTACAATGAGCAGTTCTTC
>NA|TRBV7-2|TRBJ1-5|NA
CASVPHLGAGNQPQHF
TGTGCCAGCGTCCCGCATTTGGGGGCCGGCAATCAGCCCCAGCATTTT
>NA|TRBV19|TRBJ1-2|NA
CASGGDLRNSRGYTF
TGTGCCAGCGGAGGCGACTTAAGAAACAGTCGTGGCTACACCTTC
>NA|TRBV28|TRBJ2-7|NA
CASSPRGRGTYEQYF
TGTGCCAGCAGTCCCCGGGGGCGGGGGACCTACGAGCAGTACTTC
>TRBD1|TRBV11-2|TRBJ2-7|NA
CASSLGPGGGDEQYF
TGTGCCAGCAGCTTAGGGCCAGGGGGCGGAGACGAGCAGTACTTC
>NA|TRBV6-4|TRBJ2-1|NA
CASRLTGSSNEQFF
TGTGCCAGCAGGCTAACGGGTAGTAGCAATGAGCAGTTCTTC
>TRBD2|TRBV11-2|TRBJ2-3|NA
CASSSSGGPDTQYF
TGTGCCAGCAGCTCCAGCGGGGGGCCAGATACGCAGTATTTT
>NA|TRBV5-1|TRBJ1-1|NA
CASSWAVGWMNTEAFF
TGCGCCAGCAGCTGGGCAGTTGGGTGGATGAACACTGAAGCTTTCTTT
>NA|TRBV5-4|TRBJ2-1|few
CASSKAEGPYNEQFF
TGTGCCAGCAGCAAGGCGGAGGGGCCCTACAATGAGCAGTTCTTC
>TRBD2|TRBV7-9|TRBJ2-5|few
CASSFRAGGNLETQYF
TGTGCCAGCAGCTTCCGCGCGGGGGGTAATTTAGAGACCCAGTACTTC
>TRBD2|TRBV7-2|TRBJ2-1|few
CASRGSSYNEQFF
TGTGCCAGCCGCGGGAGCTCCTACAATGAGCAGTTCTTC
>TRBD1|TRBV29-1|TRBJ1-3|NA
CSVRTGKTSGNTIYF
TGCAGCGTACGGACAGGGAAGACGTCTGGAAACACCATATATTTT
>NA|TRBV29-1|TRBJ2-7|NA
CSVEGGRAGGQYF
TGCAGCGTTGAAGGAGGGCGGGCCGGCGGGCAGTACTTC
>NA|TRBV5-4|TRBJ2-5|few
CASSFGMSETQYF
TGTGCCAGCAGCTTCGGGATGTCGGAGACCCAGTACTTC
>NA|TRBV13|TRBJ2-1|NA
CASSRTSRDEQFF
TGTGCCAGCAGCCGCACCTCAAGGGATGAGCAGTTCTTC
>TRBD1|TRBV7-2|TRBJ1-1|NA
CASSRRQGEAFF
TGTGCCAGCAGCCGAAGACAGGGAGAAGCTTTCTTT
>NA|TRBV29-1|TRBJ1-2|NA
CSVQEGWTAKGYTF
TGCAGCGTCCAAGAGGGGTGGACAGCGAAGGGCTACACCTTC
>TRBD1|TRBV7-2|TRBJ1-6|NA
CASSSRQGDSPLHF
TGTGCCAGCAGCTCCCGACAGGGGGATTCACCCCTCCACTTT
>TRBD1|TRBV4-3|TRBJ1-5|NA
CASSQVSFLGQGANQPQHF
TGCGCCAGCAGCCAAGTGTCGTTCTTAGGACAGGGGGCCAATCAGCCCCAGCATTTT
>NA|TRBV18|TRBJ2-6|few
CASSPVNSGANVLTF
TGTGCCAGCTCACCGGTTAACTCTGGGGCCAACGTCCTGACTTTC
>NA|TRBV6-1|TRBJ2-1|NA
CASSDTGLGEQFF
TGTGCCAGCAGCGATACGGGACTCGGTGAGCAGTTCTTC